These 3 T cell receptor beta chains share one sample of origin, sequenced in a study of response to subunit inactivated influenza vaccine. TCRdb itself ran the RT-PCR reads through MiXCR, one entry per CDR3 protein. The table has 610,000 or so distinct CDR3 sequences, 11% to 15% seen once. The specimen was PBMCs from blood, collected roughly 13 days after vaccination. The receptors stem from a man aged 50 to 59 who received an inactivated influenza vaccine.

The CDR3 DNA sequence: TGTGCCAGCAGCTTATGGGGAGAACAGGGGGCTACAGATACGCAGTATTTT. Amino acid sequence: CASSLWGEQGATDTQYF. The chain is built from TRBV7-9 and TRBJ2-3, with TRBD1 matching over 9 bases. The germline CDR1 and CDR2 sequences are SEHNR and FQNEAQ (reference sequence). The length of the CDR3 is 17 residues. J was trimmed by 3 bases and V by 2 bases; bases with no gene match: 9. Full variable domain (rest looked up from reference TRBV7-9 and TRBJ2-3): DTGVSQNPRHKITKRGQNVTFRCDPISEHNRLYWYRQTLGQGPEFLTYFQNEAQLEKSRLLSDRFSAERPKGSFSTLEIQRTEQGDSAMYLCASSLWGEQGATDTQYFGPGTRLTVL.

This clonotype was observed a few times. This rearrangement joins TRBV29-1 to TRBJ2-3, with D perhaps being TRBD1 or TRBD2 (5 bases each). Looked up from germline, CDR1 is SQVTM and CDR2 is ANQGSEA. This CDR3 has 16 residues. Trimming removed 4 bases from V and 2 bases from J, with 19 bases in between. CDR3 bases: TGCAGCGTTGCCAGAGGGGACGGAGAGAACACAGATACGCAGTATTTT. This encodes CSVARGDGENTDTQYF.

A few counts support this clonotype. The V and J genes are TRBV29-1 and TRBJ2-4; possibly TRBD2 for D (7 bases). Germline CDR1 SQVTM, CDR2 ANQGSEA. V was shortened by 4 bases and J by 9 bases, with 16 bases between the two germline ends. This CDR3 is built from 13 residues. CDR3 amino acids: CSVVKGRGGIQYF. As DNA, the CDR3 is TGCAGCGTTGTAAAGGGTAGGGGGGGCATTCAGTACTTC.